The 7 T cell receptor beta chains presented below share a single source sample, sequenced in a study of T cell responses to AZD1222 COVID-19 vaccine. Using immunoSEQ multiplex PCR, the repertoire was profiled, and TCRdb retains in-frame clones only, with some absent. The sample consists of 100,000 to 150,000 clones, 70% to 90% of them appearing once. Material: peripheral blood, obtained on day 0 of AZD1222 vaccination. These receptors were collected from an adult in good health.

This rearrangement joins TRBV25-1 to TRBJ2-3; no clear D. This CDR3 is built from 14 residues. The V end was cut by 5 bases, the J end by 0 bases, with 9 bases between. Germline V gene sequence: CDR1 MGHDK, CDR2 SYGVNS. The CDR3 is CASSFSRSTDTQYF. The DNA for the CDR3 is TGTGCCAGCAGTTTCTCGCGGAGCACAGATACGCAGTATTTT.

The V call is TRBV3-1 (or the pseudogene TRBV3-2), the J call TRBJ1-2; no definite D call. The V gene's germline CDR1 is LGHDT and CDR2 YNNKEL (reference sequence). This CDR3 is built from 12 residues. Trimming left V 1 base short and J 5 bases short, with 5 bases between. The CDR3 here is CASSQAEYGYTF. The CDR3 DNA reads TGTGCCAGCAGCCAAGCGGAGTATGGCTACACCTTC.

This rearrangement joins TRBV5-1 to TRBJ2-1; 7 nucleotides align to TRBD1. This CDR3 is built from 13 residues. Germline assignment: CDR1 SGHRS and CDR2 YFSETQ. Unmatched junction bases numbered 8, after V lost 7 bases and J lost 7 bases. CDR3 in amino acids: CASGATGRNEQFF. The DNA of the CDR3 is TGCGCCAGCGGCGCGACAGGGCGGAATGAGCAGTTCTTC.

The CDR3 nucleotides are TGCAGCGTCGCCAGACAAACAGGGGGCAACACCTTC. It translates to CSVARQTGGNTF. The chain couples TRBV29-1 to TRBJ1-2, with 9 nucleotides matching TRBD1. This CDR3 is 12 amino acids long. The trim removed 6 bases at V and 12 bases at J, leaving 11 bases unmatched. Looked up from germline, CDR1 is SQVTM and CDR2 is ANQGSEA.

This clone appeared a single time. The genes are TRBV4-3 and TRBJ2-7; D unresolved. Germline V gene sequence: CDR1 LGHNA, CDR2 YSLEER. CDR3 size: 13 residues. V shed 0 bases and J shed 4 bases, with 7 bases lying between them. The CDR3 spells CASSQDIRYEQYF. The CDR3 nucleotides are TGCGCCAGCAGCCAAGATATTCGTTACGAGCAGTACTTC.

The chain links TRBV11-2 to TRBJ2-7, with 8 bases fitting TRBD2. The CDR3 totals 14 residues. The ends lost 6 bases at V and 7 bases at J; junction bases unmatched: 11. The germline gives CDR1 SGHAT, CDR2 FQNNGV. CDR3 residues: CASSPSGGPGEQYF. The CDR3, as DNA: TGTGCCAGCAGTCCTTCGGGGGGGCCGGGTGAGCAGTACTTC.

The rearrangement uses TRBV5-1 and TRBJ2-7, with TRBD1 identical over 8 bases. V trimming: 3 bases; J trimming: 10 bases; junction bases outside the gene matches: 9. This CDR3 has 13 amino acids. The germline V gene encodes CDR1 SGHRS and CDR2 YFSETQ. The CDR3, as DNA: TGCGCCAGCAGCTCAGACAGGGGAACTCTCCAGTACTTC. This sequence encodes CASSSDRGTLQYF.